Ten or more counts support the clone carrying this T cell receptor (beta chain). What it recognizes is unknown. Time point meaning: persistent/refractory GD, antithyroid drugs over 5 years with positive TRAb. After RNA was extracted from PBMCs, the TCR library was made from it. These data are taken from a study of regulatory T cells in long-lasting Graves disease. General observations from the study: A reduction in accuracy may have resulted from the small sample size. Public clonotype sharing was higher in persistent than newly diagnosed patients. Favoring TRBV28, TRBJ1-2 and TRBJ2-5 was a feature seen in persistent disease.

Germline CDR1 MDHEN, CDR2 SYDVKM. V lost 10 bases to trimming and J lost 8 bases, with 17 bases between them. CDR3 length equals 12 residues. The authors built TCR beta libraries using iRepertoire HTBI primers and Arm-PCR of CDR3 regions. TCRdb re-derived calls from the multiplex PCR reads in MiXCR, one entry per CDR3 protein. The data contain about 460,000 distinct CDR3 sequences, approximately 22% of them singletons. This TCR derives from a female donor with Graves disease. The starting material was peripheral blood mononuclear cells (PBMCs), obtained when the disease was refractory, from a patient treated with antithyroid drugs. The V call is TRBV28, the J call TRBJ1-2; D perhaps matches TRBD1 (5 bases). The CDR3 sequence: CAILRGMDGYTF. The CDR3 nucleotides read TGTGCCATCCTTCGGGGGATGGACGGCTACACCTTC.